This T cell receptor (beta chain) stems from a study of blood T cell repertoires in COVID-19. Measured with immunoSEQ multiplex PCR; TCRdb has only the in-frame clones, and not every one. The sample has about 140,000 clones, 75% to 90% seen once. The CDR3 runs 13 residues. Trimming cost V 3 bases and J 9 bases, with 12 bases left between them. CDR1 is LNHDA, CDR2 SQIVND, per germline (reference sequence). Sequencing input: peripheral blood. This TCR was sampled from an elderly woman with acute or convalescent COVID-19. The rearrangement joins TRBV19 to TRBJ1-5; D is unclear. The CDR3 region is CASSIGRGWPQHF. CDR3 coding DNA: TGTGCCAGTAGTATCGGTCGGGGTTGGCCCCAGCATTTT.